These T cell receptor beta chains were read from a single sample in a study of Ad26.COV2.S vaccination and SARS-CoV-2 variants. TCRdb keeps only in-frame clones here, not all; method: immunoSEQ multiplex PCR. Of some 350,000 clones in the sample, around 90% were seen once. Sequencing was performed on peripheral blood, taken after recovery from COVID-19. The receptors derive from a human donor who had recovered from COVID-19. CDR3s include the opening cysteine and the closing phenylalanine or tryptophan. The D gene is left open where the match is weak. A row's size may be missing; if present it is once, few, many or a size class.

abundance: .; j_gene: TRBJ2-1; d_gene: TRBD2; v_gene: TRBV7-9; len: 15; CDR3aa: CASSLDTSGYNEQFF; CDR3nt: TGTGCCAGCAGCTTAGATACTAGCGGATACAATGAGCAGTTCTTC
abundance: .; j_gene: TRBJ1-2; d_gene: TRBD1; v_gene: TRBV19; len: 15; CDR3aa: CASSRDRATNYGYTF; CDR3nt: TGTGCCAGCTCCCGGGACAGGGCGACTAACTATGGCTACACCTTC
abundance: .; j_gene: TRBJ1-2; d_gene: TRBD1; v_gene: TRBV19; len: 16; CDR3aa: CASSTWDRGQSYGYTF; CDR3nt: TGTGCCAGTAGTACCTGGGACAGGGGGCAAAGCTATGGCTACACCTTC
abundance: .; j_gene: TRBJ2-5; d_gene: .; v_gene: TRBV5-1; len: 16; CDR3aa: CASSFSGTLSGETQYF; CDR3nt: TGCGCCAGCAGTTTTTCCGGGACCCTAAGTGGAGAGACCCAGTACTTC
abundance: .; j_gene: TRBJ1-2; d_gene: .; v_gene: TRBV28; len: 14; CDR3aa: CASSLSGGRYGYTF; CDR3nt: TGTGCCAGCAGTTTGTCCGGGGGCCGCTATGGCTACACCTTC
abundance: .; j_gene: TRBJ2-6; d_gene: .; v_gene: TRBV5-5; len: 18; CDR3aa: CASSFSILGSSGANVLTF; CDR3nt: TGTGCCAGCAGCTTTAGTATTTTGGGTTCCTCTGGGGCCAACGTCCTGACTTTC
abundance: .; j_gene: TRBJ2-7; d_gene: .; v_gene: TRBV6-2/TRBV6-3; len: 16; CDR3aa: CASSHTPRGDPYEQYF; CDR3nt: TGTGCCAGCAGTCACACCCCACGCGGGGACCCCTACGAGCAGTACTTC
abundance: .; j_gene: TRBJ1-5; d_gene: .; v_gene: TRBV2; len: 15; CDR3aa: CASSEIQLSNQPQHF; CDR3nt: TGTGCCAGCAGTGAGATACAGCTTAGCAATCAGCCCCAGCATTTT
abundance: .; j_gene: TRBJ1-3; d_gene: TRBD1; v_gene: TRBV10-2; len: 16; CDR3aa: CASSLKLGQVGNTIYF; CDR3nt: TGCGCCAGCAGTCTTAAACTCGGACAGGTTGGAAACACCATATATTTT
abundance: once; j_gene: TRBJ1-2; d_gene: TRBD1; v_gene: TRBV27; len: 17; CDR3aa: CASTKTGTGGNLYGYTF; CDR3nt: TGTGCCAGCACTAAAACCGGGACAGGTGGTAATCTCTATGGCTACACCTTC
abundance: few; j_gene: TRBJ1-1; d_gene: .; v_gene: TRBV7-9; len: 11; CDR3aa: CASSDYTEAFF; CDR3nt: TGTGCCAGCAGCGACTACACTGAAGCTTTCTTT
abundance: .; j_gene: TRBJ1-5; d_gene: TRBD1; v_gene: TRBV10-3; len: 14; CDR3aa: CAIGTDYSNQPQHF; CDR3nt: TGTGCCATAGGGACAGACTATAGCAATCAGCCCCAGCATTTT
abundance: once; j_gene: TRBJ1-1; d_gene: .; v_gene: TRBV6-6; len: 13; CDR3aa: CASSGQPNTEAFF; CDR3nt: TGTGCCAGCAGCGGACAGCCGAACACTGAAGCTTTCTTT
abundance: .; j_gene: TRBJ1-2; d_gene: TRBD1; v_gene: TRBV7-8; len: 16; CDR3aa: CASSISGTGGLYGYTF; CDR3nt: TGTGCCAGCAGCATATCCGGGACAGGAGGACTTTATGGCTACACCTTC
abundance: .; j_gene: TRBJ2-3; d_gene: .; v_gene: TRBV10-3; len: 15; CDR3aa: CAISGRGRWADTQYF; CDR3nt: TGTGCCATCAGTGGGAGGGGGCGGTGGGCAGATACGCAGTATTTT
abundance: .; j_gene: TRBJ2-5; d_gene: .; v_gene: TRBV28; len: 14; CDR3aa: CASSIRGLEETQYF; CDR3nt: TGTGCCAGCAGTATCAGGGGTTTAGAAGAGACCCAGTACTTC
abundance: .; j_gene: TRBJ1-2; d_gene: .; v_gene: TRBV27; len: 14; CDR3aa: CASMAALRGYGYTF; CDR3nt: TGTGCCAGCATGGCTGCACTAAGGGGCTATGGCTACACCTTC
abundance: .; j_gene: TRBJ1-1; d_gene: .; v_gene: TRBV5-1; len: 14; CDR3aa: CASSLYGDDTEAFF; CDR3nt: TGCGCCAGCAGCTTGTATGGGGACGACACTGAAGCTTTCTTT
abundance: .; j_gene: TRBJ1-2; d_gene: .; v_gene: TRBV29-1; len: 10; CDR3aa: CSQGFDGYTF; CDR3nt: TGCAGTCAGGGTTTCGATGGCTACACCTTC
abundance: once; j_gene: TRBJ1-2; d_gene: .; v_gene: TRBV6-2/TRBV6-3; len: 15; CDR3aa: CASSHRSASAYGYTF; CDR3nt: TGTGCCAGCAGTCACCGAAGCGCATCGGCCTATGGCTACACCTTC
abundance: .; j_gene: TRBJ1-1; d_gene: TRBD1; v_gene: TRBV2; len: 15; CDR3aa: CASISSTGMNTEAFF; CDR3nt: TGTGCCAGCATCTCGTCGACAGGGATGAACACTGAAGCTTTCTTT
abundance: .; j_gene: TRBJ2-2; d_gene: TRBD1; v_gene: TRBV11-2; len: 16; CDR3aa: CASSPLGQGITGELFF; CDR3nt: TGTGCCAGCAGCCCACTTGGACAGGGGATAACCGGGGAGCTGTTTTTT
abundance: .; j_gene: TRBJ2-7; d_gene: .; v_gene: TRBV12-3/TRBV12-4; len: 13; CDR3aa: CASTRDHLREQYF; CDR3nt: TGTGCCAGCACCCGGGACCACTTAAGGGAGCAGTACTTC
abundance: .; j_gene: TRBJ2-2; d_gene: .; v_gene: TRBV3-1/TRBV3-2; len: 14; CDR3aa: CASSPASGAGELFF; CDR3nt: TGTGCCAGCAGCCCCGCGAGTGGGGCCGGGGAGCTGTTTTTT